A selection of T cell receptor beta chains follows, all from one sample in a study of T cells in Graves' hyperthyroidism and ophthalmopathy. A single record per CDR3 protein comes from TCRdb applying MiXCR to the multiplex PCR reads. The sample lists under 450,000 distinct CDR3 sequences, 15% to 18% occurring once. The sample consisted of blood. All receptors come from a woman between 18 and 30 years old with Graves' hyperthyroidism. Each CDR3 is given with its conserved first and last residue. D genes are given only for firm matches. Size tells how often a clone was seen (once, few, many) or the class of an expanded clone, and some rows leave it out.

>many|TRBJ2-7|TRBV19|TRBD2
CASSIRLAGDEQYF
TGTGCCAGTAGTATAAGGCTAGCGGGGGACGAGCAGTACTTC
>many|TRBJ2-1|TRBV29-1|-
CSARRAGHVEQFF
TGCAGCGCCCGCCGGGCCGGCCACGTTGAGCAGTTCTTC
>many|TRBJ1-6|TRBV20-1|TRBD1
CSAAQGRDNSPLHF
TGCAGTGCGGCACAGGGGAGGGATAATTCACCCCTCCACTTT
>-|TRBJ1-3|TRBV6-6|TRBD1
CASSYGQGGGNTIYF
TGTGCCAGCAGTTACGGACAGGGAGGTGGAAACACCATATATTTT
>few|TRBJ2-5|TRBV24-1|TRBD2
CATSDPDGRQTQYF
TGTGCCACCAGTGATCCGGACGGGAGGCAGACCCAGTACTTC
>many|TRBJ2-1|TRBV7-3|-
CASRLGPNNEQFF
TGTGCCAGCAGACTGGGTCCTAACAATGAGCAGTTCTTC
>many|TRBJ2-1|TRBV12-3/TRBV12-4|-
CASAKGSPYNEQFF
TGTGCCAGCGCCAAGGGGTCCCCTTACAATGAGCAGTTCTTC
>many|TRBJ1-2|TRBV2|-
CASRFDRGYTF
TGTGCCAGCAGATTTGACAGGGGCTACACCTTC
>many|TRBJ2-7|TRBV27|-
CASSFYYGQTYEQYF
TGTGCCAGCAGTTTCTATTATGGTCAAACCTACGAGCAGTACTTC
>many|TRBJ2-2|TRBV4-1|-
CASSPSTGTNTGELFF
TGCGCCAGCAGCCCTTCGACAGGCACGAACACCGGGGAGCTGTTTTTT
>many|TRBJ2-7|TRBV30|TRBD2
CAWSVSGRTAGGYF
TGTGCCTGGAGTGTTAGCGGGAGGACTGCCGGGGGGTACTTC
>many|TRBJ2-1|TRBV5-1|TRBD2
CASSWTGGHNEQFF
TGCGCCAGCAGCTGGACGGGGGGGCATAATGAGCAGTTCTTC
>many|TRBJ2-5|TRBV2|-
CASSWGGLTRQETQYF
TGTGCCAGCAGCTGGGGCGGGTTAACTAGACAAGAGACCCAGTACTTC
>many|TRBJ1-2|TRBV6-1|-
CASSYQAQGMGNYGYTF
TGTGCCAGCAGTTACCAAGCACAGGGAATGGGTAACTATGGCTACACCTTC
>many|TRBJ1-5|TRBV2|-
CASEDRSNQPQHF
TGTGCCAGCGAGGACAGATCAAATCAGCCCCAGCATTTT
>many|TRBJ2-7|TRBV7-9|TRBD1
CASSFAGTGLGEQYF
TGTGCCAGCAGCTTCGCCGGGACAGGACTGGGGGAGCAGTACTTC
>many|TRBJ1-1|TRBV7-9|-
CASSLVVGAPNTEAFF
TGTGCCAGCAGCCTGGTGGTTGGGGCCCCGAACACTGAAGCTTTCTTT
>many|TRBJ2-3|TRBV2|-
CASTPLMSTGAQYF
TGTGCCAGCACCCCATTAATGTCCACCGGGGCGCAGTATTTT
>many|TRBJ2-7|TRBV20-1|-
CSANRGRGEQYF
TGCAGTGCTAACAGGGGGAGGGGGGAGCAGTACTTC
>-|TRBJ2-1|TRBV9|-
CASSPRGGHNEQFF
TGTGCCAGCAGCCCGAGAGGGGGACACAATGAGCAGTTCTTC
>few|TRBJ2-5|TRBV28|TRBD2
CASSLAGGTQYF
TGTGCCAGCAGTTTAGCGGGGGGGACCCAGTACTTC
>many|TRBJ2-7|TRBV5-1|-
CASSFGGPEREQYF
TGCGCCAGCAGCTTTGGAGGACCTGAGCGCGAGCAGTACTTC
>many|TRBJ2-3|TRBV7-9|-
CASSRQLTQYF
TGTGCCAGCAGCCGGCAGCTTACGCAGTATTTT
>-|TRBJ1-2|TRBV9|-
CASSGWTQGPYGYTF
TGTGCCAGCAGCGGCTGGACCCAGGGCCCCTATGGCTACACCTTC
>many|TRBJ1-4|TRBV7-2|TRBD1
CASSMQQGPNEKLFF
TGTGCCAGCAGCATGCAACAGGGGCCTAATGAAAAACTGTTTTTT
>-|TRBJ2-3|TRBV5-4|-
CASGKAGPSTDTQYF
TGTGCCAGCGGCAAGGCCGGCCCTAGCACAGATACGCAGTATTTT
>many|TRBJ1-2|TRBV6-5|-
CASSYSIEAWHYGYTF
TGTGCCAGCAGTTACTCGATTGAAGCCTGGCACTATGGCTACACCTTC
>many|TRBJ2-5|TRBV7-9|TRBD2
CASSTFSGGGETQYF
TGTGCCAGCAGCACCTTTAGCGGGGGGGGAGAGACCCAGTACTTC
>many|TRBJ2-3|TRBV7-9|-
CASSSQGRLDTQYF
TGTGCCAGCAGCTCCCAGGGAAGGCTTGATACGCAGTATTTT
>-|TRBJ2-7|TRBV12-3/TRBV12-4|-
CASRRGWEQYF
TGTGCCAGCAGGCGGGGTTGGGAGCAGTACTTC
>many|TRBJ2-3|TRBV5-1|-
CASSPGGRGGTDTQYF
TGCGCCAGCAGCCCCGGGGGGCGGGGAGGCACAGATACGCAGTATTTT
>-|TRBJ2-7|TRBV28|-
CASSPPRAGEQYF
TGTGCCAGCAGTCCACCCAGGGCGGGCGAGCAGTACTTC
>many|TRBJ2-5|TRBV10-1|TRBD2
CASSELGLAGGQETQYF
TGCGCCAGCAGTGAGCTCGGGCTAGCGGGAGGGCAAGAGACCCAGTACTTC
>-|TRBJ2-5|TRBV29-1|-
CSGLIGETQYF
TGCAGCGGACTGATCGGGGAGACCCAGTACTTC
>few|TRBJ2-7|TRBV2|-
CASMMSLWGEQYF
TGTGCCAGCATGATGAGCCTCTGGGGCGAGCAGTACTTC
>-|TRBJ1-1|TRBV7-2|-
CASSPRTDTEAFF
TGTGCCAGCAGCCCCCGGACGGACACTGAAGCTTTCTTT
>many|TRBJ2-1|TRBV5-1|TRBD2
CASSLVTSGGVEQFF
TGCGCCAGCAGCTTGGTAACTAGCGGGGGGGTAGAGCAGTTCTTC
>few|TRBJ2-7|TRBV30|-
CAWSLSSYEQYF
TGTGCCTGGAGTCTCTCGTCCTACGAGCAGTACTTC
>-|TRBJ2-7|TRBV5-1|-
CASTWGADYEQYF
TGCGCCAGCACTTGGGGCGCTGACTACGAGCAGTACTTC
>many|TRBJ2-1|TRBV5-1|-
CASSLEGEQFF
TGCGCCAGCAGCCTTGAGGGCGAGCAGTTCTTC
>many|TRBJ2-3|TRBV7-7|-
CASSWSPEDTQYF
TGTGCTAGCAGCTGGTCCCCAGAAGATACGCAGTATTTT